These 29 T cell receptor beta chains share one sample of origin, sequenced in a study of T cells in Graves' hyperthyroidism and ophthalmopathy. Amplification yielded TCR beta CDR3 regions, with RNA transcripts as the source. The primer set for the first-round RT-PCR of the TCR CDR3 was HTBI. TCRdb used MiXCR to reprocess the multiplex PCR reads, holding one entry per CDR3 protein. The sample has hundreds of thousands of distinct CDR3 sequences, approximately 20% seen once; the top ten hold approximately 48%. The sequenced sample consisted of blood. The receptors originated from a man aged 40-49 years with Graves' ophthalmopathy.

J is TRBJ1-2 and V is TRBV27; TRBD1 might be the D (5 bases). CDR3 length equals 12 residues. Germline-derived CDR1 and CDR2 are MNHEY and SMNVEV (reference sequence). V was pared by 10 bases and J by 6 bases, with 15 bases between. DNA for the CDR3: TGTGCCACGGCGGGACTCTCGGATGGCTACACCTTC. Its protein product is CATAGLSDGYTF.

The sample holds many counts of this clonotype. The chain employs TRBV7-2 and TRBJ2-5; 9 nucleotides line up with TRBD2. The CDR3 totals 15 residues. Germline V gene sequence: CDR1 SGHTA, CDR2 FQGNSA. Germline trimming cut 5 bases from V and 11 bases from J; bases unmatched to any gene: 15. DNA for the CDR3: TGTGCCAGCAGCCCCCGTACGAGCGGGGGGTCCCATCAGTACTTC. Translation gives CASSPRTSGGSHQYF.

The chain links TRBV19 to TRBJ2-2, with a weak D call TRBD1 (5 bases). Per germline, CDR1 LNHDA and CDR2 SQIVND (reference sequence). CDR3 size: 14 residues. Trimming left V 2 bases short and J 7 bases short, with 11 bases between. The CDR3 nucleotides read TGTGCCAGTAGTATACAGGGTATTGGCGGGGAGCTGTTTTTT. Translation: CASSIQGIGGELFF.

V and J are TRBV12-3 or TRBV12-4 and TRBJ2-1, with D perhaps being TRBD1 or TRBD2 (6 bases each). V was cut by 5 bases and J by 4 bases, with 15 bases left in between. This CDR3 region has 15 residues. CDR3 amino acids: CASSHTGALYNEQFF. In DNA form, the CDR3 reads TGTGCCAGCAGTCACACGGGGGCCCTATACAATGAGCAGTTCTTC.

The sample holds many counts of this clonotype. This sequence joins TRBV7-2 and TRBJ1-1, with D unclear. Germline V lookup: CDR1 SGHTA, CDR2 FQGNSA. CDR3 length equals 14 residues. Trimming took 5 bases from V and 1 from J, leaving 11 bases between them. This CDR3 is CASSPAQGNTEAFF. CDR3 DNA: TGTGCCAGCAGCCCCGCCCAAGGGAACACTGAAGCTTTCTTT. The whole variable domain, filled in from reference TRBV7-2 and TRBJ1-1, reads GAGVSQSPSNKVTEKGKDVELRCDPISGHTALYWYRQSLGQGLEFLIYFQGNSAPDKSGLPSDRFSAERTGGSVSTLTIQRTQQEDSAVYLCASSPAQGNTEAFFGQGTRLTVV.

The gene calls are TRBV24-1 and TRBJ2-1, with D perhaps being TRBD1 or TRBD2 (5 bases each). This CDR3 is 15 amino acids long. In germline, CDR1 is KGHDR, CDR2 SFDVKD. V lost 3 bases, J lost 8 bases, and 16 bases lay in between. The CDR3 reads CATSDPGLGRDEQFF. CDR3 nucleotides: TGTGCCACCAGTGATCCGGGCCTGGGGCGGGATGAGCAGTTCTTC.

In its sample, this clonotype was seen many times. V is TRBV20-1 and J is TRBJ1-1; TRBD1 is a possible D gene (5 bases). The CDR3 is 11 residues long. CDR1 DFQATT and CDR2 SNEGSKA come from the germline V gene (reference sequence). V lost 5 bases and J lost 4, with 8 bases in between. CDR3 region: CSAGQGTEAFF. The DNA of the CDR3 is TGCAGTGCTGGGCAGGGCACTGAAGCTTTCTTT.

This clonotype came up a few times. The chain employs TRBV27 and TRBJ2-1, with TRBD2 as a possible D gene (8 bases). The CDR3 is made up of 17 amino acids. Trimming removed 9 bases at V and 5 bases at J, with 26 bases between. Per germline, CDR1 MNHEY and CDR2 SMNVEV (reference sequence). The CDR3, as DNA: TGTGCCAGTTACGGGGGGGAAAGACAGGGTCGAAACAATGAGCAGTTCTTC. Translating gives CASYGGERQGRNNEQFF.

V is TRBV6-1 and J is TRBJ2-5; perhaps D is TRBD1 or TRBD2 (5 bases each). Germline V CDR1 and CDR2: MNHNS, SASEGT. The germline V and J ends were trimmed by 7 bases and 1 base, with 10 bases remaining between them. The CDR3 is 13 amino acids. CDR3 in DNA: TGTGCCAGCACTAGGGACCTCCAAGAGACCCAGTACTTC. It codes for CASTRDLQETQYF.

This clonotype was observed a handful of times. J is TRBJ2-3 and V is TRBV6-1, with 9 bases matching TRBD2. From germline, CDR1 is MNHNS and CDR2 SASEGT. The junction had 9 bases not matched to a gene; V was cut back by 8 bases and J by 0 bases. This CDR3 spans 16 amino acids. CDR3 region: CASRRGRASSTDTQYF. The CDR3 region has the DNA TGTGCCAGCCGCCGCGGGAGGGCCTCTAGCACAGATACGCAGTATTTT.

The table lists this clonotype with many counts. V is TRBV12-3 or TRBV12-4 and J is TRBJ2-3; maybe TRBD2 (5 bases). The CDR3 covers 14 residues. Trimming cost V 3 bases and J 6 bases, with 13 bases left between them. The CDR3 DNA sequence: TGTGCCAGCAGTTTCGCCCGACCGGGGGATACGCAGTATTTT. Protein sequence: CASSFARPGDTQYF.

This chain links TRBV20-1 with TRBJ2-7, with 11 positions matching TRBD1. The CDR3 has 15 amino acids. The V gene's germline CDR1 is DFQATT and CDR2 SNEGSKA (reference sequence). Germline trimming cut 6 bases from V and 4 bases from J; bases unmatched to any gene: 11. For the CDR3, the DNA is TGCAGTGCCCACCGCCTGGGACAGGGGGGGTACGAGCAGTACTTC. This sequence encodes CSAHRLGQGGYEQYF.

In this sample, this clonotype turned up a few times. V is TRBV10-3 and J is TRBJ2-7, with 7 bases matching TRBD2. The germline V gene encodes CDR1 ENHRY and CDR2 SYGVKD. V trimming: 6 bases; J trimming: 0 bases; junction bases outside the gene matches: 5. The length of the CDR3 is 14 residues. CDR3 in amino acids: CAIRPGLTSYEQYF. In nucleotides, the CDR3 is TGTGCCATCAGACCGGGACTAACCTCCTACGAGCAGTACTTC.

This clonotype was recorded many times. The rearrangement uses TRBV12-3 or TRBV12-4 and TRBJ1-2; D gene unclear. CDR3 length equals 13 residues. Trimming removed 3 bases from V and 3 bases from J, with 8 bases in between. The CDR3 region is CASSFGEHYGYTF. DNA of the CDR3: TGTGCCAGCAGTTTTGGTGAACACTATGGCTACACCTTC.

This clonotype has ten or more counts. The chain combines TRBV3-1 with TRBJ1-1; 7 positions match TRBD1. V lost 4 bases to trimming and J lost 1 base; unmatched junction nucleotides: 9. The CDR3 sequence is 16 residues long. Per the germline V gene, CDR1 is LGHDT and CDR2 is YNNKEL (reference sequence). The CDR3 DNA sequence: TGTGCCAGCAGCCGAGAAGGAGACAGGGAGAACACTGAAGCTTTCTTT. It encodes CASSREGDRENTEAFF.

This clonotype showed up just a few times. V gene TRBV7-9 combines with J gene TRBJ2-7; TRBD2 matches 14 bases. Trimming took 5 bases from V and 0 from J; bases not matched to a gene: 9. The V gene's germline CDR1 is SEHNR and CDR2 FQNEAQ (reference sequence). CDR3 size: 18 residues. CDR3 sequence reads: CASSPEGLAGVSSYEQYF. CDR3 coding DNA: TGTGCCAGCAGCCCAGAGGGACTAGCGGGGGTCAGCTCCTACGAGCAGTACTTC. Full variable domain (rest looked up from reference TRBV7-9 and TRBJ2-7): DTGVSQNPRHKITKRGQNVTFRCDPISEHNRLYWYRQTLGQGPEFLTYFQNEAQLEKSRLLSDRFSAERPKGSFSTLEIQRTEQGDSAMYLCASSPEGLAGVSSYEQYFGPGTRLTVT.

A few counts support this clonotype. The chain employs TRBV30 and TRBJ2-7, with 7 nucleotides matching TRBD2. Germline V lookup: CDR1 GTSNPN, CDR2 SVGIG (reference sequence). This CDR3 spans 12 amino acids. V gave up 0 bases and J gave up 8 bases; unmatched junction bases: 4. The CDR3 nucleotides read TGTGCCTGGAGTGTCGGGGAGGGGAAGCAGTACTTC. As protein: CAWSVGEGKQYF. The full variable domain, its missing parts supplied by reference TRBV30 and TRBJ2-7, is SQTIHQWPATLVQPVGSPLSLECTVEGTSNPNLYWYRQAAGRGLQLLFYSVGIGQISSEVPQNLSASRPQDRQFILSSKKLLLSDSGFYLCAWSVGEGKQYFGPGTRLTVT.

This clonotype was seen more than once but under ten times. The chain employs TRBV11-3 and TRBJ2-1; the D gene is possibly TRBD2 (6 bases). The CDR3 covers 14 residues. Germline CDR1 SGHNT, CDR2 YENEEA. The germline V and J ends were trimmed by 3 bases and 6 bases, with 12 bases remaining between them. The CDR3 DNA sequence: TGTGCCAGCAGCTTGGGACTGACTACCAATGAGCAGTTCTTC. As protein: CASSLGLTTNEQFF.

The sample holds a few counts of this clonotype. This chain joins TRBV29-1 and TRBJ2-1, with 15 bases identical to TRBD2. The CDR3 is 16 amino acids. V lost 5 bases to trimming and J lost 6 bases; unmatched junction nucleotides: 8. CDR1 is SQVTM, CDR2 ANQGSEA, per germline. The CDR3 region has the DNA TGCAGCGTTAAGGGACTAGCGGGAGGATTCGGCAATGAGCAGTTCTTC. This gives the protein CSVKGLAGGFGNEQFF.

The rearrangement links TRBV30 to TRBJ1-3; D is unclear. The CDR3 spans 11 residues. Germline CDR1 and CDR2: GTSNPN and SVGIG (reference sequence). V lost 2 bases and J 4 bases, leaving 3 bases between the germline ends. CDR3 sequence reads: CAWSLGNTIYF. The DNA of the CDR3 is TGTGCCTGGAGTTTGGGAAACACCATATATTTT.

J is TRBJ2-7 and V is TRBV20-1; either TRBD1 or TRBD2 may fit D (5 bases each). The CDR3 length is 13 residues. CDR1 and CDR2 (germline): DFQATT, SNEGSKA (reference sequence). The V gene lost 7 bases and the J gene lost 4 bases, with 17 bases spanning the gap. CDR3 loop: CSGKPGTLYEQYF. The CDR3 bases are TGCAGTGGAAAGCCTGGGACCCTTTACGAGCAGTACTTC.

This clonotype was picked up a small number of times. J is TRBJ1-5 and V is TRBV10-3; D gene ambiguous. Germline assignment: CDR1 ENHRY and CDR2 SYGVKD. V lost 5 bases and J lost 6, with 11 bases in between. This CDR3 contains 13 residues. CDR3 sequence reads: CAISSGGFQPQHF. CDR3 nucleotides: TGTGCCATCAGTTCAGGCGGCTTTCAGCCCCAGCATTTT.

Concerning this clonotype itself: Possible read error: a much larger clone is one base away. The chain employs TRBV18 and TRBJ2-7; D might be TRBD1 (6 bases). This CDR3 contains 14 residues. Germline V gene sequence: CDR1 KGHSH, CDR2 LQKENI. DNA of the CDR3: TGTACCAGCTCACCACAACAGGGTCACTACGAGCAGTACTTC. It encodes CTSSPQQGHYEQYF.

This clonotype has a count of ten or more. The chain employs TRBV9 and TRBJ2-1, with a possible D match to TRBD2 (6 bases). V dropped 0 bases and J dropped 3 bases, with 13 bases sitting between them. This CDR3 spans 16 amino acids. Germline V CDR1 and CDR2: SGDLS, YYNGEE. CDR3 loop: CASSVERQGLYNEQFF. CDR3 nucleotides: TGTGCCAGCAGCGTAGAGAGGCAGGGACTCTACAATGAGCAGTTCTTC.

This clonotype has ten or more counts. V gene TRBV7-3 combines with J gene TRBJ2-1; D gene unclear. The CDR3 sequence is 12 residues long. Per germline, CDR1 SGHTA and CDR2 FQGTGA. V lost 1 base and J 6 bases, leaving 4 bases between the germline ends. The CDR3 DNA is TGTGCCAGCAGCTTAAGCCCCAATGAGCAGTTCTTC. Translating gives CASSLSPNEQFF.

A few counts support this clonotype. CDR3 sequence reads: CASSGGGPAGELFF. The DNA of the CDR3 is TGTGCCAGCAGCGGCGGGGGCCCGGCCGGGGAGCTGTTTTTT. The rearrangement links TRBV9 to TRBJ2-2; tentative D call: TRBD2 (7 bases). V was trimmed by 3 bases and J by 6 bases, leaving 12 bases between them. Germline CDR1 SGDLS, CDR2 YYNGEE. The CDR3 totals 14 residues.

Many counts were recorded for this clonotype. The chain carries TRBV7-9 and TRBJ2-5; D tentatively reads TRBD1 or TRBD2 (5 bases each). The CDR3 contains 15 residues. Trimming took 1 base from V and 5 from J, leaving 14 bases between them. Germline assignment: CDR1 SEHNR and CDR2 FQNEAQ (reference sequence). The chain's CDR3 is CASSLVRTWGETQYF. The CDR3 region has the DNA TGTGCCAGCAGCTTAGTCCGCACCTGGGGGGAGACCCAGTACTTC.

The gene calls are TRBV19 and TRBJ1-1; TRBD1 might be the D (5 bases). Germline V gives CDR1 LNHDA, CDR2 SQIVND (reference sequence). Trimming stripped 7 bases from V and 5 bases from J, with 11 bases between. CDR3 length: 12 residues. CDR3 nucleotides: TGTGCCAGTACGATGGGGGGGACTGAAGCTTTCTTT. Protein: CASTMGGTEAFF.

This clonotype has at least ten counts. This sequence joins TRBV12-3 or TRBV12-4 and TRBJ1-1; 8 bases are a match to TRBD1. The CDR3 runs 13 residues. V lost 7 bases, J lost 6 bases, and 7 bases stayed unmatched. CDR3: CASTWTGKAEAFF. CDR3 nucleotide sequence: TGTGCCAGCACCTGGACAGGGAAGGCTGAAGCTTTCTTT.